Included here is one T cell receptor (beta chain) sequence, with context. Authors' analysis steps: Reference gene primers were amplified, and this amplification served to estimate nucleated cell counts. The method was immunoSEQ multiplex PCR; TCRdb's version includes in-frame clones alone and lacks a portion of them. Clone size and V and J calls were adopted from that table, with D and trimming inferred from the DNA. The sample has about 140,000 clones; about 82% are singletons. This record belongs to a study of blood T cell repertoires in COVID-19. Study details: Sites across the United States, Italy and Spain contributed samples from acute and convalescent COVID-19. The analysed material was cDNA or gDNA that came from T cells, B-cell-depleted T cells, or PBMCs.

CDR3 length: 13 residues. V gave up 2 bases and J gave up 8 bases, with 13 bases separating them. Germline CDR1 and CDR2: SGHRS and YFSETQ. This TCR was recovered from a woman aged 60-75 years with acute or convalescent COVID-19. Input material: peripheral blood. V and J are TRBV5-1 and TRBJ1-1; no reliable D call. In DNA, the CDR3 is TGCGCCAGCAGCTTCTCCTCTAACCTAGAAGCTTTCTTT. Translated: CASSFSSNLEAFF.